What follows are 12 T cell receptor beta chains derived from one specimen sequenced in a study of patients and donors after allogeneic stem cell transplantation. TCRdb re-derived calls from the RT-PCR reads in MiXCR, one entry per CDR3 protein. The table shows 800,000 to 1,000,000 distinct CDR3 sequences, with 18% occurring only once. Sequencing used blood, either unsorted or a sorted T cell fraction (not recorded which). The receptors were sampled from a human donor who was either an allogeneic HSCT recipient or a stem cell or donor lymphocyte infusion donor (not recorded which). It is not recorded whose cells these are; they may come from a transplant donor.

The V and J genes are TRBV5-1 and TRBJ2-1, with TRBD2 identical over 12 bases. The CDR3 is made up of 16 amino acids. After removal of 3 bases from V and 10 bases from J, the junction contained 11 bases not matched to a gene. Germline CDR1 reads SGHRS; CDR2 reads YFSETQ. CDR3 residues: CASSSLPWLAGGEQFF. CDR3 in DNA: TGCGCCAGCAGCTCCCTACCCTGGCTAGCGGGAGGGGAGCAGTTCTTC. Supplemented by reference TRBV5-1 and TRBJ2-1, the full variable domain reads KAGVTQTPRYLIKTRGQQVTLSCSPISGHRSVSWYQQTPGQGLQFLFEYFSETQRNKGNFPGRFSGRQFSNSRSEMNVSTLELGDSALYLCASSSLPWLAGGEQFFGPGTRLTVL.

The sample holds a few counts of this clonotype. V usage is TRBV20-1 and J usage is TRBJ2-3; possible D gene TRBD1, 6 bases. The germline V gene encodes CDR1 DFQATT and CDR2 SNEGSKA (reference sequence). This CDR3 contains 14 residues. V was clipped by 3 bases and J by 1 base, with 11 bases between them. The CDR3 is CSASSEGGTDTQYF. The CDR3 nucleotides are TGCAGTGCTAGTAGTGAGGGGGGCACAGATACGCAGTATTTT.

In regard to this clonotype: Sequence at one end of the junction differs from germline and may be a read error. The V call is TRBV12-3 or TRBV12-4, the J call TRBJ1-1, with D possibly TRBD1 on 6 matching bases. The CDR3 sequence is 14 residues long. In DNA, the CDR3 is TGTGCCAACAGTTTGAGAGGGGGGAACACTGAAGCTTTCTTT. It encodes CANSLRGGNTEAFF.

This clonotype was seen more than once but under ten times. V is TRBV11-2 and J is TRBJ2-1; 14 bases line up with TRBD2. The CDR3 loop spans 19 amino acids. CDR1 SGHAT and CDR2 FQNNGV come from the germline V gene. V shed 1 base, J shed 0 bases, and the junction held 5 bases outside the gene matches. CDR3 loop: CASSLGLAGGPLSYNEQFF. CDR3 bases: TGTGCCAGCAGCTTAGGACTAGCGGGGGGGCCCCTCTCCTACAATGAGCAGTTCTTC.

This clonotype has more than one count but fewer than ten. The CDR3, as DNA: TGTGCCAGCAGCCCGGGGGGATCGGAGCCTCAGGCAGGGTCACCCCTCCACTTT. Translated: CASSPGGSEPQAGSPLHF. This chain joins TRBV11-1 and TRBJ1-6; D possibly corresponds to TRBD1 (5 bases). This CDR3 spans 18 amino acids. V was cut by 5 bases and J by 10 bases, with 27 bases left in between. Per germline, CDR1 SGHAT and CDR2 FQDESV (reference sequence).

This clonotype has a handful of counts. V is TRBV7-2 and J is TRBJ2-1; 12 bases agree with TRBD2. Germline values: CDR1 SGHTA, CDR2 FQGNSA. The CDR3 is 16 residues long. Trimming took 5 bases from V and 5 from J; bases not matched to a gene: 7. CDR3 nucleotides: TGTGCCAGCAGCGGCGGACTAGCGGGATTCCACAATGAGCAGTTCTTC. Amino acids: CASSGGLAGFHNEQFF.

This clonotype was counted only a few times. V is TRBV3-1 and J is TRBJ1-2; 7 nucleotides align to TRBD1. The CDR3 spans 13 residues. The J segment lost 8 bases and the V segment lost 5 bases, leaving 8 bases of the junction unmatched. Germline V lookup: CDR1 LGHDT, CDR2 YNNKEL (reference sequence). The CDR3 loop is CASSSQGRVGYTF. The CDR3 DNA is TGTGCCAGCAGCTCACAGGGGAGGGTAGGCTACACCTTC.

This clonotype was counted between two and nine times. The chain recombines TRBV20-1 with TRBJ2-1, with 7 bases fitting TRBD2. Trimming removed 6 bases from V and 7 bases from J; junction bases left unmatched: 15. CDR1 and CDR2 (germline): DFQATT, SNEGSKA (reference sequence). The CDR3 is 15 residues long. The CDR3 loop is CSATLGAGVRNEQFF. For the CDR3, the DNA is TGCAGTGCGACTCTCGGGGCGGGAGTCAGGAATGAGCAGTTCTTC.

This clonotype has only a few counts. The chain joins TRBV28 to TRBJ1-5; D is undetermined. This CDR3 spans 12 amino acids. Trimming shortened V by 5 bases and J by 6 bases, and 8 bases separated the two germline ends. From germline, CDR1 is MDHEN and CDR2 SYDVKM. The CDR3 nucleotides are TGTGCCAGCAGTGCGGGGAGTCAGCCCCAGCATTTT. Its translation is CASSAGSQPQHF.

The V gene is TRBV7-9, the J gene TRBJ1-1; D perhaps matches TRBD1 (5 bases). The CDR3 contains 14 residues. CDR1 is SEHNR and CDR2 is FQNEAQ in the germline V gene (reference sequence). V was trimmed by 1 base and J by 6 bases, leaving 12 bases between them. The CDR3 loop reads CASSLGGGEPEAFF. The CDR3 DNA follows: TGTGCCAGCAGCTTAGGGGGGGGTGAGCCTGAAGCTTTCTTT.

This clonotype appeared a few times. V and J are TRBV5-1 and TRBJ2-3, with TRBD2 matching 9 bases. V lost 4 bases, J lost 2 bases, and 11 bases stayed unmatched. CDR1 and CDR2 from the germline V gene are SGHRS and YFSETQ. The CDR3 sequence is 17 residues long. The CDR3 loop reads CASSTKFIAGDTDTQYF. CDR3 DNA sequence: TGCGCCAGCAGCACCAAATTTATAGCGGGGGACACAGATACGCAGTATTTT.

This clonotype was counted between two and nine times. The chain has TRBV4-1 and TRBJ2-3; 8 nucleotides match TRBD2. Germline trimming cut 5 bases from V and 4 bases from J; bases unmatched to any gene: 20. This CDR3 contains 19 residues. Germline CDR1 is MGHRA and CDR2 is YSYEKL. The CDR3 bases are TGCGCCAGCAGCAGGCAGGCAGCGGGGGCAGCTCCGGGCTCAGATACGCAGTATTTT. Its protein product is CASSRQAAGAAPGSDTQYF.